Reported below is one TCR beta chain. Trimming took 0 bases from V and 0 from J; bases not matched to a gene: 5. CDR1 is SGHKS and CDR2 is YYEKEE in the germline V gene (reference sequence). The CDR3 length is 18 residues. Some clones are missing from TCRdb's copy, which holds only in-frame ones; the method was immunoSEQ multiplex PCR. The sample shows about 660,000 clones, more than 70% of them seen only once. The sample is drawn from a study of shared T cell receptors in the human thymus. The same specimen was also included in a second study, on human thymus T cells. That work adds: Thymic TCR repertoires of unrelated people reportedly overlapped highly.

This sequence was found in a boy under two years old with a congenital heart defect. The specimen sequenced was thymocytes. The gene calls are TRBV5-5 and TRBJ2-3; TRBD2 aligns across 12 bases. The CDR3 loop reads CASSLEPLAGGSTDTQYF. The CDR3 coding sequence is TGTGCCAGCAGCTTGGAGCCTCTAGCGGGGGGGAGCACAGATACGCAGTATTTT.